This T cell receptor (beta chain) was documented in a study of blood T cells in healthy people across ages. About the study: T cells yielded about one barcoded beta molecule per two cells through template switching.

Researchers collected about 9.1 milliliters of peripheral blood from every single donor. General study points: The fall in TCR beta diversity per million T cells was roughly linear with age. TCR beta diversity correlated strongly with naive T cell percentage.

The table lists this clonotype with a few counts. The target antigen is unknown. Per germline, CDR1 LGHNA and CDR2 YNFKEQ. Germline trimming cut 0 bases from V and 6 bases from J; bases unmatched to any gene: 10. CDR3 length equals 16 residues. With a J-beta primer mix and a sample-barcoded 5' primer, a second PCR ran 7 to 11 cycles. TCRdb re-called the 5' RACE reads through MiXCR, storing one row per CDR3 protein. The repertoire holds about 1.4 million distinct CDR3 sequences, around 55% seen once, with about 6.3% in the top ten. The genes are TRBV4-2 and TRBJ2-7; 8 nucleotides align to TRBD2. The sequence was obtained from a young man in good health. Source material: blood. DNA of the CDR3: TGTGCCAGCAGCCAAGACGTTACGGGGGGGTTATCCGAGCAGTACTTC. Its translation is CASSQDVTGGLSEQYF.